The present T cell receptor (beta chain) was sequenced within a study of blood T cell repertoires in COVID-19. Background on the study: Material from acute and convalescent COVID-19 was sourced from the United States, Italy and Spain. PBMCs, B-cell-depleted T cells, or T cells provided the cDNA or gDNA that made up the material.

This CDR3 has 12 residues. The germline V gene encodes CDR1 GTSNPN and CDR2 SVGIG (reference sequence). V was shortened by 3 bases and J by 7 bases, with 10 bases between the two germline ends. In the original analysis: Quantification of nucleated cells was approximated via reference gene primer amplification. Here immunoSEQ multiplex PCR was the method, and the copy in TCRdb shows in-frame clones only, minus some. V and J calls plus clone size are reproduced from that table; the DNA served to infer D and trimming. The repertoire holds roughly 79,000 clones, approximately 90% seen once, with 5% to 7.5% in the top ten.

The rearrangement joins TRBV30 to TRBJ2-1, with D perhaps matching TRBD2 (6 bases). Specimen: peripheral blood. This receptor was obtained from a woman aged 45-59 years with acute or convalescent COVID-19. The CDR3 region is CAWSFGGNEQFF. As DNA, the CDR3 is TGTGCCTGGAGCTTTGGGGGGAATGAGCAGTTCTTC.